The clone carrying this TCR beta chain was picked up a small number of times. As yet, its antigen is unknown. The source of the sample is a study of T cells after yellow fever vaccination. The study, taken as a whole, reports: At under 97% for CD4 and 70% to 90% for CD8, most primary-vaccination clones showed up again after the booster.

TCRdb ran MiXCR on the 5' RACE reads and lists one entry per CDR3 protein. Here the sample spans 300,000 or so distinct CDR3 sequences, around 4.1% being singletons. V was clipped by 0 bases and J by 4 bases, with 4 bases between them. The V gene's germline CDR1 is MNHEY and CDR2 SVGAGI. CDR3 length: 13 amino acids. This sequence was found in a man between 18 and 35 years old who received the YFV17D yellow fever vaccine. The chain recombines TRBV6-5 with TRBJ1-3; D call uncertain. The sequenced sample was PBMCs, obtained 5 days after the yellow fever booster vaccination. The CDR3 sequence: CASSYSLGNTIYF. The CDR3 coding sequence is TGTGCCAGCAGTTACTCGTTAGGAAACACCATATATTTT.